The present TCR beta chain was sequenced within a study of cytomegalovirus exposure and HLA in healthy donors. The CDR3 runs 12 residues. V was cut by 4 bases and J by 2 bases, with 6 bases left in between. Germline CDR1 and CDR2: SGHRS and YFSETQ. A multiplex PCR was run with 60 Vbeta primers and 13 Jbeta primers. Sequencing was performed with immunoSEQ multiplex PCR; in TCRdb, only in-frame clones are kept and a portion is missing. The sample carries some 200,000 clones, roughly 74% recorded once. What was sequenced was PBMCs. This sequence originates from a woman aged 30 to 39 in good health and CMV-seronegative. The V gene is TRBV5-1, the J gene TRBJ2-5; D gene ambiguous. This chain's CDR3 is CASSPVQETQYF. CDR3 DNA sequence: TGCGCCAGCAGCCCCGTACAAGAGACCCAGTACTTC.